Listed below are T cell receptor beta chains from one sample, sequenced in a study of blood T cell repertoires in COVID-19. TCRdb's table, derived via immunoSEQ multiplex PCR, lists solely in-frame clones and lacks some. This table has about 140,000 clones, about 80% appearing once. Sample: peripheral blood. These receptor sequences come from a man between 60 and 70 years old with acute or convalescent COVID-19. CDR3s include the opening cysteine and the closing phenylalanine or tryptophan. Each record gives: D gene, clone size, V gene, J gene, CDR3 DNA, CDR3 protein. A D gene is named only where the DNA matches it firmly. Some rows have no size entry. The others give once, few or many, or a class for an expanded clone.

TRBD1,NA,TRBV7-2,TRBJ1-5,TGTGCCAGCAGCCCCAGGGGGGATGACAATCAGCCCCAGCATTTT,CASSPRGDDNQPQHF
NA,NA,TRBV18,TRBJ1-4,TGTGCCAGCTCGCTCTACTCGGGACTACAACTGTTTTTT,CASSLYSGLQLFF
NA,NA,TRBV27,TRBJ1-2,TGTGCCAGCAGCCGACAGGCCCGCTATGGCTACACCTTC,CASSRQARYGYTF
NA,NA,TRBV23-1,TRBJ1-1,TGCGCCAGCACCCCCCCCGCGGAATTGAACACTGAAGCTTTCTTT,CASTPPAELNTEAFF
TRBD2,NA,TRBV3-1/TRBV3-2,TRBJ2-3,TGTGCCAGCAGCCAGACCCGGACTAGGGCAGATACGCAGTATTTT,CASSQTRTRADTQYF
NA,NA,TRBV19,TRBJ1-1,TGTGCCAGTATGGGGCCGAACACTGAAGCTTTCTTT,CASMGPNTEAFF
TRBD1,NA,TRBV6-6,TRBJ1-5,TGTGCCAGCAGGGAAGGACAGGGGATTCAGCCCCAGCATTTT,CASREGQGIQPQHF
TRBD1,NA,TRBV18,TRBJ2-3,TGTGCCAGCTCACCACCGACAGGGGGCGTAGATACGCAGTATTTT,CASSPPTGGVDTQYF
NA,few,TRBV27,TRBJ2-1,TGTGCCAGCAGTTTGCGGACAGTCTACAATGAGCAGTTCTTC,CASSLRTVYNEQFF
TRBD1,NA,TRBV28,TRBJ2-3,TGTGCCAGCAGTTTCGGACAGGGTGGGACAGATACGCAGTATTTT,CASSFGQGGTDTQYF
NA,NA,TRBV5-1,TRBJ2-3,TGCGCCAGCAGCTTGGGGTCCGGAGATACGCAGTATTTT,CASSLGSGDTQYF
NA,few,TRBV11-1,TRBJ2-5,TGTGCCAGCAGCTTAGCAGCGGGTGTGGGTGAGACCCAGTACTTC,CASSLAAGVGETQYF
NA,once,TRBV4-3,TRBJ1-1,TGCGCCAGCAGCCAAGATCCTCAGGGAGGGACTGAAGCTTTCTTT,CASSQDPQGGTEAFF
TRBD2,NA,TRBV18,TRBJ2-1,TGTGCCAGCTCATCCGGGACTAGCGGCGACAATGAGCAGTTCTTC,CASSSGTSGDNEQFF
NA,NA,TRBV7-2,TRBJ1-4,TGTGCCAGCAGCTTGGGTCAGGGTAATGAAAAACTGTTTTTT,CASSLGQGNEKLFF
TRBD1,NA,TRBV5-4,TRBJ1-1,TGTGCCAGCAGCTTGGGAACAGGGGGCTTTATGAACACTGAAGCTTTCTTT,CASSLGTGGFMNTEAFF
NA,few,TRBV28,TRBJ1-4,TGTGCCAGCAATCCCTCCACGGGGGGCAGGGAAAAACTGTTTTTT,CASNPSTGGREKLFF
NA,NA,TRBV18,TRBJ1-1,TGTGCCAGCTCACCAGGGCTCAACACTGAAGCTTTCTTT,CASSPGLNTEAFF
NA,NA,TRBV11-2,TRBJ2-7,TGTGCCAGCAGCTGGCGGTTCGGTAGGGGTTCCTACGAGCAGTACTTC,CASSWRFGRGSYEQYF
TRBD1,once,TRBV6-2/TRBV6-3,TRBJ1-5,TGTGCCAGCAGTTACCGGGACAGGGGGAATAGCAATCAGCCCCAGCATTTT,CASSYRDRGNSNQPQHF
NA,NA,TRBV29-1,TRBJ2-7,TGCAGCGTTGATGGAGTGGGACGGGGGAGCTCCTACGAGCAGTACTTC,CSVDGVGRGSSYEQYF
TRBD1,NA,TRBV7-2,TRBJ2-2,TGTGCCAGCAGCTTAGGACAGGGGATCCTTGGGGAGCTGTTTTTT,CASSLGQGILGELFF
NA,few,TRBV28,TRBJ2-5,TGTGCCAGCAGTGTCAGAGAGACCCAGTACTTC,CASSVRETQYF